One sample yielded the 10 T cell receptor beta chains listed below, sequenced in a study of early T cells in non-severe SARS-CoV-2 infection. TCRdb analysed the 5' RACE reads with MiXCR anew, one entry per CDR3 protein. The sample holds approximately 21,000 distinct CDR3 sequences, 5.3% seen once. Sequencing used whole blood. The receptors were gathered from an adult who was a healthcare worker with PCR-confirmed SARS-CoV-2 infection or an uninfected control (not recorded which).

This clonotype showed up many times. The chain joins TRBV6-4 to TRBJ2-6; no firm D call. The CDR3 runs 13 residues. The germline V gene encodes CDR1 MRHNA and CDR2 SNTAGT. With 3 bases removed from V and 4 bases from J, the gap between germline ends came to 4 bases. CDR3 nucleotides: TGTGCCAGCAGTGAATCCGGGGCCAACGTCCTGACTTTC. Protein sequence: CASSESGANVLTF.

This clonotype came up many times. The CDR3 coding sequence is TGTGCCAGCAGTGTGCAGGGAGACCTTGGCACTGAAGCTTTCTTT. Translated, it gives CASSVQGDLGTEAFF. The gene calls are TRBV27 and TRBJ1-1, with D possibly TRBD1 on 5 matching bases. The ends were cut back, 5 bases at V and 4 bases at J, with 17 bases in the middle. Looked up from germline, CDR1 is MNHEY and CDR2 is SMNVEV (reference sequence). The CDR3 consists of 15 residues.

With respect to this clonotype: One junction end does not reproduce the germline sequence, and a read error may be involved. The rearrangement joins TRBV7-3 to TRBJ2-2; 9 nucleotides match TRBD1. The germline V gene encodes CDR1 SGHTA and CDR2 FQGTGA. The CDR3 has 16 residues. CDR3: CASSPGGTGNAGELFF. The CDR3 bases are TGTGCCAGCAGCCCTGGGGGGACAGGGAACGCCGGGGAGCTGTTTTTT.

This clonotype was observed at least ten times. The V gene is TRBV6-5, the J gene TRBJ2-1, with 9 bases lining up with TRBD2. The CDR3 consists of 14 residues. Germline-derived CDR1 and CDR2 are MNHEY and SVGAGI. With V trimmed by 6 bases and J by 5 bases, 5 bases remained unmatched. This chain's CDR3 is CASRLAGAHNEQFF. As DNA, the CDR3 is TGTGCCAGCAGGTTAGCGGGAGCCCACAATGAGCAGTTCTTC.

There are many counts of this clonotype. The J gene is TRBJ2-7, the V gene TRBV7-9; possibly TRBD2 for D (5 bases). The V end lost 0 bases, the J end lost 5 bases, and 8 bases lay between the germline ends. Per the germline V gene, CDR1 is SEHNR and CDR2 is FQNEAQ (reference sequence). The CDR3 runs to 13 residues. The CDR3 loop is CASSLATLDEQYV. CDR3 in DNA: TGTGCCAGCAGCTTAGCCACACTAGACGAGCAGTACGTC.

V and J are TRBV5-5 and TRBJ1-1, with 10 bases lining up with TRBD1. This CDR3 region has 16 residues. Germline assignment: CDR1 SGHKS and CDR2 YYEKEE (reference sequence). V shed 1 base and J 2 bases; nucleotides not matched to a gene: 5. The CDR3 nucleotides are TGTGCCAGCAGCTTGCCCCGGACAGGGGGAAACACTGAAGCTTTCTTT. This gives the protein CASSLPRTGGNTEAFF.

Ten or more counts support this clonotype. The J gene is TRBJ1-1, the V gene TRBV11-3, with D hard to call. Trimming removed 5 bases at V and 4 bases at J, with 14 bases between. Germline CDR1 and CDR2: SGHNT and YENEEA. The CDR3 contains 14 residues. The DNA for the CDR3 is TGTGCCAGCAGCGACGAGTCGGGGTCCACTGAAGCTTTCTTT. This translates into CASSDESGSTEAFF.

This clonotype was found many times. V is TRBV12-2 and J is TRBJ2-1; no check of the table's D call, TRBD2, against the DNA was made. TRBV12-2 is reported as a pseudogene. This CDR3 comprises 17 residues. The DNA of the CDR3 is TGTGCAAGTCGCTTAGGACGGCTAGCGGGAGTGAAAAATGAGCAGTTCTTC. This translates into CASRLGRLAGVKNEQFF.

This clonotype showed up just a few times. This chain connects TRBV5-1 to TRBJ2-5, with 7 bases fitting TRBD2. The CDR3 runs 15 residues. CDR1 is SGHRS, CDR2 YFSETQ, per germline. The V segment lost 0 bases and the J segment 1 base; nucleotides outside the gene matches: 3. The CDR3, as DNA: TGCGCCAGCAGCTTGGCTGCTAGCGGCCAAGAGACCCAGTACTTC. As protein: CASSLAASGQETQYF.

This clonotype was counted between two and nine times. This rearrangement joins TRBV5-1 to TRBJ2-5; D may correspond to TRBD1 or TRBD2 (5 bases each). V dropped 2 bases and J dropped 2 bases, with 10 bases sitting between them. Germline CDR1 and CDR2: SGHRS and YFSETQ. The length of the CDR3 is 14 residues. The CDR3 DNA follows: TGCGCCAGCAGCTTAGGGACCTCGCAAGAGACCCAGTACTTC. Its translation: CASSLGTSQETQYF.